A single sample is the source of the 14 T cell receptor beta chains below, sequenced in a study of blood T cell repertoires in COVID-19. Method: immunoSEQ multiplex PCR; TCRdb's copy keeps in-frame clones and lacks some. This sample has over 300,000 clones, with 75% to 90% found just once. Sequencing was carried out using PBMCs or T cells enriched from blood (not recorded which). The receptors derive from a young man who had recovered from COVID-19.

This clone was seen a handful of times. This chain connects TRBV18 to TRBJ1-1; TRBD1 aligns across 7 bases. This CDR3 has 14 residues. Trimming at V came to 4 bases and at J to 2 bases, leaving 4 bases not matched to a gene. The germline V gene encodes CDR1 KGHSH and CDR2 LQKENI. CDR3 residues: CASSQWTGNTEAFF. The CDR3 DNA reads TGTGCCAGCTCACAATGGACAGGAAACACTGAAGCTTTCTTT.

The chain combines TRBV19 with TRBJ2-3; D is perhaps TRBD2 (5 bases). Trimming removed 3 bases from V and 5 bases from J, with 9 bases in between. The CDR3 totals 13 residues. Germline CDR1 LNHDA, CDR2 SQIVND (reference sequence). The CDR3 reads CASSMGSEDTQYF. In nucleotides, the CDR3 is TGTGCCAGTAGTATGGGTAGCGAAGATACGCAGTATTTT.

This sequence joins TRBV5-1 and TRBJ2-3; a weak D match, TRBD1 (5 bases). From germline, CDR1 is SGHRS and CDR2 YFSETQ. CDR3 length: 15 residues. With 5 bases removed from V and 2 bases from J, the gap between germline ends came to 15 bases. CDR3 amino acids: CASSLLGAFTDTQYF. DNA of the CDR3: TGCGCCAGCAGTCTTTTAGGGGCATTCACAGATACGCAGTATTTT.

Written as DNA, the CDR3 is TGTGCCAGCAGCCTTAGACAGACCAATCAGCCCCAGCATTTT. Its protein is CASSLRQTNQPQHF. This chain connects TRBV4-2 to TRBJ1-5, with D possibly TRBD1 on 5 matching bases. This CDR3 has 14 residues. Germline CDR1 LGHNA, CDR2 YNFKEQ. V lost 4 bases, J lost 3 bases, and 10 bases lay in between.

This chain joins TRBV12-5 and TRBJ1-2, with a possible D match to TRBD1 (6 bases). This CDR3 contains 15 residues. V lost 7 bases and J 5 bases, leaving 20 bases between the germline ends. Germline CDR1 and CDR2: LGHNT and FRNRAP. The CDR3 sequence: CASAADTGQRYGYTF. The CDR3 bases are TGTGCTAGTGCGGCAGACACAGGACAGCGATATGGCTACACCTTC. Full variable domain (outside the CDR3, taken from reference TRBV12-5 and TRBJ1-2): DARVTQTPRHKVTEMGQEVTMRCQPILGHNTVFWYRQTMMQGLELLAYFRNRAPLDDSGMPKDRFSAEMPDATLATLKIQPSEPRDSAVYFCASAADTGQRYGYTFGSGTRLTVV.

V gene TRBV4-1 combines with J gene TRBJ2-7; possible D gene TRBD2, 5 bases. The CDR3 covers 14 residues. CDR1 MGHRA and CDR2 YSYEKL come from the germline V gene. V lost 1 base, J lost 1 base, and 8 bases lay in between. CDR3 protein: CASSQGETSYEQYF. The CDR3 nucleotides read TGCGCCAGCAGCCAAGGGGAGACATCCTACGAGCAGTACTTC.

This chain connects TRBV12-3 or TRBV12-4 to TRBJ1-1; D is unclear. With 7 bases removed from V and 5 bases from J, the gap between germline ends came to 5 bases. CDR3 length: 10 residues. The CDR3 DNA follows: TGTGCCAGCACCCCTACTGAAGCTTTCTTT. Translating gives CASTPTEAFF.

The gene calls are TRBV5-6 and TRBJ1-2, with D unresolved. The ends were cut back, 0 bases at V and 0 bases at J, with 3 bases in the middle. The CDR3 spans 13 residues. Germline CDR1 SGHDT, CDR2 YYEEEE. CDR3 sequence: CASSLGPNYGYTF. In DNA, the CDR3 is TGTGCCAGCAGCTTGGGGCCTAACTATGGCTACACCTTC.

The V gene is TRBV7-2, the J gene TRBJ1-5; weak D call: TRBD1 (5 bases). Germline lookup yields CDR1 SGHTA and CDR2 FQGNSA. V lost 2 bases to trimming and J lost 1 base, with 9 bases between them. The CDR3 is 15 residues long. The CDR3 spells CASSLFRASNQPQHF. CDR3 nucleotide sequence: TGTGCCAGCAGCTTATTCAGGGCGAGCAATCAGCCCCAGCATTTT.

The rearrangement links TRBV12-3 or TRBV12-4 to TRBJ1-2; D is unclear. V was cut by 4 bases and J by 4 bases, with 7 bases left in between. CDR3 length equals 12 residues. Here the CDR3 DNA reads TGTGCCAGCAGTTACCCGGGCTATGGCTACACCTTC. Translating gives CASSYPGYGYTF.

The chain recombines TRBV29-1 with TRBJ1-2; 7 bases map to TRBD1. The germline V gene has CDR1 SQVTM and CDR2 ANQGSEA. Trimming took 3 bases from V and 5 from J; bases not matched to a gene: 9. The CDR3 runs to 14 residues. The CDR3 loop reads CSVEETGRRYGYTF. The CDR3 region has the DNA TGCAGCGTTGAGGAGACAGGGAGGCGATATGGCTACACCTTC.

The V and J genes are TRBV28 and TRBJ1-1; D is possibly TRBD1 (6 bases). CDR1 is MDHEN and CDR2 is SYDVKM in the germline V gene. CDR3 length: 14 residues. Deletions cut 5 bases from V and 4 bases from J, with 14 bases between. Written as DNA, the CDR3 is TGTGCCAGCAGTCTACAACAGGGTGGCACTGAAGCTTTCTTT. Translation gives CASSLQQGGTEAFF. Looking up the rest from reference TRBV28 and TRBJ1-1 gives the full variable domain: DVKVTQSSRYLVKRTGEKVFLECVQDMDHENMFWYRQDPGLGLRLIYFSYDVKMKEKGDIPEGYSVSREKKERFSLILESASTNQTSMYLCASSLQQGGTEAFFGQGTRLTVV.

This clone has just a few counts. This sample also contains other DNA sequences that code for the same CDR3. The V gene is TRBV7-9, the J gene TRBJ1-1; D is uncertain. The germline V gene encodes CDR1 SEHNR and CDR2 FQNEAQ (reference sequence). V was shortened by 2 bases and J by 2 bases, with 6 bases between the two germline ends. There are 13 residues in the CDR3. CDR3 loop: CASSLNSNTEAFF. CDR3 in DNA: TGTGCCAGCAGCTTAAACAGCAACACTGAAGCTTTCTTT.

The chain employs TRBV4-1 and TRBJ2-1; 7 bases are shared with TRBD1. The CDR3 extends over 16 amino acids. V lost 1 base, J lost 1 base, and 4 bases stayed unmatched. In germline, CDR1 is MGHRA, CDR2 YSYEKL. Here the CDR3 DNA reads TGCGCCAGCAGCCAAGTACTGACAGGGTCCTACAATGAGCAGTTCTTC. Its translation: CASSQVLTGSYNEQFF.